This T cell receptor beta chain was observed in a study of blood T cell repertoires in COVID-19. Across the whole study: There were acute and convalescent COVID-19 samples, and they came from the United States, Italy and Spain.

The CDR3 covers 15 residues. The V end was cut by 0 bases, the J end by 4 bases, with 12 bases between. Germline assignment: CDR1 MGHRA and CDR2 YSYEKL. Data came from immunoSEQ multiplex PCR; TCRdb stores just in-frame clones and leaves some out. Seen here are 130,000 to 150,000 clones, about 83% observed once, and the top ten hold around 8.6%. Source material: peripheral blood. The receptor's source is a woman in her fifties or sixties with active or convalescent COVID-19. The rearrangement joins TRBV4-1 to TRBJ1-2, with D hard to call. The CDR3 here is CASSQEPGDPYGYTF. CDR3 in DNA: TGCGCCAGCAGCCAAGAACCAGGTGACCCCTATGGCTACACCTTC.